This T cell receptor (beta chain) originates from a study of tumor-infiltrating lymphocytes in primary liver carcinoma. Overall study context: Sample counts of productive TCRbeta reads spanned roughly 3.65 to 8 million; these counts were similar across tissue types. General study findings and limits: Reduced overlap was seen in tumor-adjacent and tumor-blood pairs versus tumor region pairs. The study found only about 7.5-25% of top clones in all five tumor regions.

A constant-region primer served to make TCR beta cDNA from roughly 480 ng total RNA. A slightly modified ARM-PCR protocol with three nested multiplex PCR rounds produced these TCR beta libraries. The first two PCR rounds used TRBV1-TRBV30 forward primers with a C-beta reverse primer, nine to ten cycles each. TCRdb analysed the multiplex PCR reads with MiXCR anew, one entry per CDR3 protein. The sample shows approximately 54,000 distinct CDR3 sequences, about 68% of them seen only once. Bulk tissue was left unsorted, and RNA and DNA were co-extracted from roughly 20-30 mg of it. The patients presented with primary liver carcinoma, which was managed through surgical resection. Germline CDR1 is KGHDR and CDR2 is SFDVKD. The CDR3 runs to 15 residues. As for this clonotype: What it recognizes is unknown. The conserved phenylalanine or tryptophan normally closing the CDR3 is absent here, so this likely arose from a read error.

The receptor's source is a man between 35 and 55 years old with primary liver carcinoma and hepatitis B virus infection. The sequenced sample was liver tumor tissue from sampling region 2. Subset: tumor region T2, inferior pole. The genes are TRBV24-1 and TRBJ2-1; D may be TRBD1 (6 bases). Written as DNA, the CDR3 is TGTGCCACCAGTCATTTGGGACAATTTGGGAATGAGCAGTTCATC. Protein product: CATSHLGQFGNEQFI.